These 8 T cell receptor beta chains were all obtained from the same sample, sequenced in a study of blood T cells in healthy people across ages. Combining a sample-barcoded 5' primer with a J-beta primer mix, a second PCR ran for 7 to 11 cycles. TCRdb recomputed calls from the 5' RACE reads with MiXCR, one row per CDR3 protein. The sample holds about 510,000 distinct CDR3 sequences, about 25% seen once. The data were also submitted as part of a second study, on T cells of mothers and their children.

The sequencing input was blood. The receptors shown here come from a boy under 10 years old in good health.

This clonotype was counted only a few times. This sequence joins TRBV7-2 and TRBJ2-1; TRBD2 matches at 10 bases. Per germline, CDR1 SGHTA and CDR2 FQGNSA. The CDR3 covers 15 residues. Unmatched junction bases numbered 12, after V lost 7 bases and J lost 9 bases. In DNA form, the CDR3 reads TGTGCCAGCATCTTGGGGCTAGCGGGAGTAGGTGAGCAGTTCTTC. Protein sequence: CASILGLAGVGEQFF.

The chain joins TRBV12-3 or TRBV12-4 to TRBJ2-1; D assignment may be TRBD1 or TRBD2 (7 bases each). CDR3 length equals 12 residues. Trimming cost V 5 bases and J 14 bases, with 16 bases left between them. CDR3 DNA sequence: TGTGCCAGCAGTCCAGGGGGGGGAAAGGAGTTCTTC. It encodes CASSPGGGKEFF.

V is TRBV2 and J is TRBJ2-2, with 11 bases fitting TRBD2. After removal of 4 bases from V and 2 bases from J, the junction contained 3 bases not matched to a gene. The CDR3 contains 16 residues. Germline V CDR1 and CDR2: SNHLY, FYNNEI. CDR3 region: CASSVTSGGNTGELFF. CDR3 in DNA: TGTGCCAGCAGTGTAACTAGCGGGGGAAACACCGGGGAGCTGTTTTTT. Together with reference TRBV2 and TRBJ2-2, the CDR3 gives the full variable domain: EPEVTQTPSHQVTQMGQEVILRCVPISNHLYFYWYRQILGQKVEFLVSFYNNEISEKSEIFDDQFSVERPDGSNFTLKIRSTKLEDSAMYFCASSVTSGGNTGELFFGEGSRLTVL.

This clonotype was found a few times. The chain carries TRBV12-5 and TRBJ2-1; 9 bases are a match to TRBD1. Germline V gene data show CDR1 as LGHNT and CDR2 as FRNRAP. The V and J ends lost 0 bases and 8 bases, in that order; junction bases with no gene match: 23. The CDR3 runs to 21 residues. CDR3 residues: CASGLVTWMGTGFFIGDEQFF. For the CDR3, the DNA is TGTGCTAGTGGTTTGGTAACTTGGATGGGGACAGGGTTCTTTATCGGGGATGAGCAGTTCTTC.

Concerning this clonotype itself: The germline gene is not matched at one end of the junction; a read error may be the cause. In DNA, the CDR3 is TGCAGTGCTAGTGAACTCCTCGGGTTTAATAAAAAACTGTTTTTT. Translation: CSASELLGFNKKLFF. The chain has TRBV20-1 and TRBJ1-4; D unclear. Germline V gene sequence: CDR1 DFQATT, CDR2 SNEGSKA (reference sequence). The CDR3 contains 15 residues.

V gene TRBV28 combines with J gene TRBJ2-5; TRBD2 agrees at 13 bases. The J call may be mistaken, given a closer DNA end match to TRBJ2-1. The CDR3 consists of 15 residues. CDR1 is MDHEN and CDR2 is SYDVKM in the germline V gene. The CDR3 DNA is TGTGCCAGCAGTTTCGGACTAGCGGGAGAGTATGAGCAGTTCTTC. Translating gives CASSFGLAGEYEQFF.

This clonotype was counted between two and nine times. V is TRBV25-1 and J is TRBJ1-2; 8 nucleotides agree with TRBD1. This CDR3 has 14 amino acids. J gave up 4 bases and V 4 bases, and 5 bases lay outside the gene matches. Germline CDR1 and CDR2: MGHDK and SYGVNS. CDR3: CASSVAGGPYGYTF. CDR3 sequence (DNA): TGTGCCAGCAGTGTTGCAGGGGGCCCCTATGGCTACACCTTC.

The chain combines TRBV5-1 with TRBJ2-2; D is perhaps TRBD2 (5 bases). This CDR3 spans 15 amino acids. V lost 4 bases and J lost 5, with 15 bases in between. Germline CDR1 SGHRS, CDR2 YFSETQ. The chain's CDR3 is CASSQTGGGTGELFF. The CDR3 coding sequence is TGCGCCAGCAGCCAGACCGGCGGCGGGACCGGGGAGCTGTTTTTT.